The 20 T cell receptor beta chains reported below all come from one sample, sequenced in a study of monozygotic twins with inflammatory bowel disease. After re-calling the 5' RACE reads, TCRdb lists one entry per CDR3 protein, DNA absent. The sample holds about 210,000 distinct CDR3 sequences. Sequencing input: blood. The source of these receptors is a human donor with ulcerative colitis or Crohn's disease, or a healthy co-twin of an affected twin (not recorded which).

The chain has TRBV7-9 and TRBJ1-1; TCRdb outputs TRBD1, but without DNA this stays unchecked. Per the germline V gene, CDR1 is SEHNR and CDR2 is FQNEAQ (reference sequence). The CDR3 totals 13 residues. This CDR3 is CASSKQGRTEAFF.

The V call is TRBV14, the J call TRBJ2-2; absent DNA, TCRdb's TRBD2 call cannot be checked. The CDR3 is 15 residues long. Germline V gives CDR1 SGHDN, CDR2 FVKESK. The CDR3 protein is CASSHSSGYTGELFF.

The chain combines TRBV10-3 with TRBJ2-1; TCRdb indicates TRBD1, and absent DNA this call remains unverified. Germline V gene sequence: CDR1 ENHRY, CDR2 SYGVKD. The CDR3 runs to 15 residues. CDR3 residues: CAISPGQGAYNEQFF.

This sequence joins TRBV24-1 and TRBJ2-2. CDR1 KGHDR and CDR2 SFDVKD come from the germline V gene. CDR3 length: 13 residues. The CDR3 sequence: CATQGANTGELFF.

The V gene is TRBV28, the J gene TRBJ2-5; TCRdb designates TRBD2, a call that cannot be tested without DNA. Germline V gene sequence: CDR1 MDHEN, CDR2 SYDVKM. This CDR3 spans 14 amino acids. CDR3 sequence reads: CASSKRLTQETQYF. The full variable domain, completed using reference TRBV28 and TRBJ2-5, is DVKVTQSSRYLVKRTGEKVFLECVQDMDHENMFWYRQDPGLGLRLIYFSYDVKMKEKGDIPEGYSVSREKKERFSLILESASTNQTSMYLCASSKRLTQETQYFGPGTRLLVL.

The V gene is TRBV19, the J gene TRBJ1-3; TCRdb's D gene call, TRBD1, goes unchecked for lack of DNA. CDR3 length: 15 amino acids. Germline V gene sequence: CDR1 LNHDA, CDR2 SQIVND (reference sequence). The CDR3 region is CASSIGTASGNTIYF. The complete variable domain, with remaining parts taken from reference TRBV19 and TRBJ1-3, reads DGGITQSPKYLFRKEGQNVTLSCEQNLNHDAMYWYRQDPGQGLRLIYYSQIVNDFQKGDIAEGYSVSREKKESFPLTVTSAQKNPTAFYLCASSIGTASGNTIYFGEGSWLTVV.

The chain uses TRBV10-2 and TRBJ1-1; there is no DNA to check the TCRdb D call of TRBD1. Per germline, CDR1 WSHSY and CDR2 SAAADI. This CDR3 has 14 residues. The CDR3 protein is CASFRRQGDTEAFF.

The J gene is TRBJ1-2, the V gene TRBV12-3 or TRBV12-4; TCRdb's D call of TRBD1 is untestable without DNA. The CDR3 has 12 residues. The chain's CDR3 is CASSQQGKGYTF.

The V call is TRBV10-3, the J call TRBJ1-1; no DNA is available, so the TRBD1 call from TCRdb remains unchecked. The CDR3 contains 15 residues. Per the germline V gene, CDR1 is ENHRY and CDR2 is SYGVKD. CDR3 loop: CAISVGRGPNTEAFF.

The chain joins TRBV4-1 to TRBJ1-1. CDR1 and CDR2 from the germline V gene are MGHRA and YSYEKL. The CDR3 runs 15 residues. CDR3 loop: CASSRAVTANTEAFF.

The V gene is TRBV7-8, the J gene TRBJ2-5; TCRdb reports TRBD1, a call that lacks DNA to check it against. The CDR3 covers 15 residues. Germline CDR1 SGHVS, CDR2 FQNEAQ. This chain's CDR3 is CASSYRGKEQETQYF. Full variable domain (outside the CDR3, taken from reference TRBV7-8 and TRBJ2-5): GAGVSQSPRYKVAKRGQDVALRCDPISGHVSLFWYQQALGQGPEFLTYFQNEAQLDKSGLPSDRFFAERPEGSVSTLKIQRTQQEDSAVYLCASSYRGKEQETQYFGPGTRLLVL.

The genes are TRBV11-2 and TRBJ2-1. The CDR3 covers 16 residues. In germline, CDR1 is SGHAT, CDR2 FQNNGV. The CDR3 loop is CASTLRQGSSYNEQFF.

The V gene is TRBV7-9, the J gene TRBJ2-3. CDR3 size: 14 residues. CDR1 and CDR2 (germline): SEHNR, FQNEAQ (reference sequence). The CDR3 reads CASSLAGVGDTQYF. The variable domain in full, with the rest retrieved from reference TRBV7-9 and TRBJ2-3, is DTGVSQNPRHKITKRGQNVTFRCDPISEHNRLYWYRQTLGQGPEFLTYFQNEAQLEKSRLLSDRFSAERPKGSFSTLEIQRTEQGDSAMYLCASSLAGVGDTQYFGPGTRLTVL.

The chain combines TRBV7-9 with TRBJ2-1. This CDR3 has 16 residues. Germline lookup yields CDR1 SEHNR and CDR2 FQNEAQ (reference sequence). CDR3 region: CASSLYPGALYNEQFF.

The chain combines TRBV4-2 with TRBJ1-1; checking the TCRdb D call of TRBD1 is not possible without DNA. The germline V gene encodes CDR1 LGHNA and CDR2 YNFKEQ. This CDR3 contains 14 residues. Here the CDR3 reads CASSSRGVNTEAFF.

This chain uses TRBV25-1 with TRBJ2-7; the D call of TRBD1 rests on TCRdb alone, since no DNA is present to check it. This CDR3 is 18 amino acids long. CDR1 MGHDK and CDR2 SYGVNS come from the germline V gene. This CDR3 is CASSARYAGTGYSYEQYF.

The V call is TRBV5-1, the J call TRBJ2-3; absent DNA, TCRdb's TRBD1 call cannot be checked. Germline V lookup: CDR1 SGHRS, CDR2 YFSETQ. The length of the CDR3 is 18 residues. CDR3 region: CASSSTLFSGFPTDTQYF. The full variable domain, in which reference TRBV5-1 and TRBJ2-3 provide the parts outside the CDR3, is KAGVTQTPRYLIKTRGQQVTLSCSPISGHRSVSWYQQTPGQGLQFLFEYFSETQRNKGNFPGRFSGRQFSNSRSEMNVSTLELGDSALYLCASSSTLFSGFPTDTQYFGPGTRLTVL.

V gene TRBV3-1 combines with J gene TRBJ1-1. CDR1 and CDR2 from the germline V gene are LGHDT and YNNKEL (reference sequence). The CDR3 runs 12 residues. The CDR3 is CASSYGWTEAFF.

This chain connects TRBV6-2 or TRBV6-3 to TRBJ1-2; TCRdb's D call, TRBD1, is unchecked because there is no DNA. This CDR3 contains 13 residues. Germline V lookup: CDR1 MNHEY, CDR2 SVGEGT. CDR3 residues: CASGDRETYGYTF.

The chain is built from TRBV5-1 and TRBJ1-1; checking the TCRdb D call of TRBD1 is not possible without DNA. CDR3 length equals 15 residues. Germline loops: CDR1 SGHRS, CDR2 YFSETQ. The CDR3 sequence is CASSRTGQLNTEAFF.